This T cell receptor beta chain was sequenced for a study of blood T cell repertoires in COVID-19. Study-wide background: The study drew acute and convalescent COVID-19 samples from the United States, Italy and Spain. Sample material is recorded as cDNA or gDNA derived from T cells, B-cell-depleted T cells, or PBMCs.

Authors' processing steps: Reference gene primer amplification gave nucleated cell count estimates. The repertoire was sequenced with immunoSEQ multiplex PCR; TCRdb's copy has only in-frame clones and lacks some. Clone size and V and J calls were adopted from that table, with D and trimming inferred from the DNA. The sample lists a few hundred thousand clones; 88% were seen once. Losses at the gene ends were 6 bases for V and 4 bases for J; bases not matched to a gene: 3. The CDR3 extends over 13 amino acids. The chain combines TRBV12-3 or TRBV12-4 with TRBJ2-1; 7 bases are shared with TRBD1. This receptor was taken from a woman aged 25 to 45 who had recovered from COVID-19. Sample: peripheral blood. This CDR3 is CASSLDRYNEQFF. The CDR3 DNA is TGTGCCAGCAGCTTGGACAGGTACAATGAGCAGTTCTTC.